The 9 T cell receptor beta chains below come from one sample, sequenced in a study of blood T cell repertoires in COVID-19. Profiling relied on immunoSEQ multiplex PCR, and the TCRdb table lists in-frame clones only, not all of them. The table includes approximately 150,000 clones, approximately 81% detected once. Sequenced input: peripheral blood. These receptors were taken from a man aged 35 to 55 with acute or convalescent COVID-19.

The chain uses TRBV2 and TRBJ2-2; 8 nucleotides match TRBD1. The V and J ends lost 3 bases and 2 bases, in that order; junction bases with no gene match: 5. CDR3 length: 16 residues. Germline V gene lookup returns CDR1 SNHLY and CDR2 FYNNEI. Here the CDR3 reads CASSESGQGNTGELFF. DNA of the CDR3: TGTGCCAGCAGTGAGTCCGGACAGGGAAACACCGGGGAGCTGTTTTTT.

This chain links TRBV27 with TRBJ1-1; the D is unclear. The ends were cut back, 6 bases at V and 1 base at J, with 9 bases in the middle. This CDR3 is built from 13 residues. CDR1 MNHEY and CDR2 SMNVEV come from the germline V gene (reference sequence). The CDR3 DNA sequence: TGTGCCAGCAGAAAACAGCCGAACACTGAAGCTTTCTTT. Translation gives CASRKQPNTEAFF.

Only one count was recorded for this clone. Other DNA sequences in this sample translate to the same CDR3. The rearrangement links TRBV5-5 to TRBJ2-3, with no clear D. CDR3 length: 15 amino acids. Germline V gene sequence: CDR1 SGHKS, CDR2 YYEKEE (reference sequence). The V end was cut by 0 bases, the J end by 3 bases, with 11 bases between. CDR3 bases: TGTGCCAGCAGCTTGGGCCGGGTGGGTACAGATACGCAGTATTTT. Protein product: CASSLGRVGTDTQYF.

The rearrangement joins TRBV18 to TRBJ1-2, with 8 bases matching TRBD1. The CDR3 is 14 amino acids. Germline V lookup: CDR1 KGHSH, CDR2 LQKENI. Trimming removed 0 bases from V and 3 bases from J; junction bases left unmatched: 0. The CDR3 DNA follows: TGTGCCAGCTCACCACCGACAGGGGACTATGGCTACACCTTC. Translating gives CASSPPTGDYGYTF. The full variable domain, with the rest looked up from reference TRBV18 and TRBJ1-2, is NAGVMQNPRHLVRRRGQEARLRCSPMKGHSHVYWYRQLPEEGLKFMVYLQKENIIDESGMPKERFSAEFPKEGPSILRIQQVVRGDSAAYFCASSPPTGDYGYTFGSGTRLTVV.

This clone was seen only a few times. The gene calls are TRBV24-1 and TRBJ2-5; 13 positions match TRBD2. The CDR3 sequence is 16 residues long. The V and J ends lost 1 base and 3 bases, in that order; junction bases with no gene match: 1. Germline V gene sequence: CDR1 KGHDR, CDR2 SFDVKD. The CDR3 loop reads CATSDLGLAGEETQYF. In nucleotides, the CDR3 is TGTGCCACCAGTGATTTAGGACTAGCGGGGGAAGAGACCCAGTACTTC.

CDR3 nucleotide sequence: TGTGCCAGCAGAACTAACCAAATTTCAGGGGGCGTTAGTGAAAAACTGTTTTTT. This encodes CASRTNQISGGVSEKLFF. The V call is TRBV21-1, the J call TRBJ1-4; the table's D call, TRBD1, has no DNA check behind it. TRBV21-1 is a listed pseudogene. The CDR3 sequence is 18 residues long.

The V call is TRBV7-2, the J call TRBJ2-5, with 12 bases fitting TRBD2. The J segment lost 4 bases and the V segment lost 1 base, leaving 7 bases of the junction unmatched. The CDR3 extends over 17 amino acids. Germline V gene data show CDR1 as SGHTA and CDR2 as FQGNSA. CDR3 sequence reads: CASSLDLAGGRRETQYF. The CDR3 DNA is TGTGCCAGCAGCTTAGACCTAGCGGGGGGGCGTCGAGAGACCCAGTACTTC.

The chain recombines TRBV6-5 with TRBJ1-1; D uncertain. The CDR3 runs to 14 residues. Deletions cut 6 bases from V and 5 bases from J, with 16 bases between. In germline, CDR1 is MNHEY, CDR2 SVGAGI. The CDR3 loop reads CASRNLDSRTEAFF. The CDR3 bases are TGTGCCAGCAGGAACCTCGACTCGAGGACTGAAGCTTTCTTT.

The chain joins TRBV3-1 (or the pseudogene TRBV3-2) to TRBJ1-3; 11 bases fit TRBD1. V lost 3 bases to trimming and J lost 5 bases; unmatched junction nucleotides: 9. The germline V gene encodes CDR1 LGHDT and CDR2 YNNKEL (reference sequence). The length of the CDR3 is 17 residues. CDR3 coding DNA: TGTGCCAGCAGCCATATTGGGACAGGGGGTTTTAGAAACACCATATATTTT. Translated, it gives CASSHIGTGGFRNTIYF.